The 7 T cell receptor beta chains listed next were all sequenced from one sample in a study of neurological immune-mediated disorders. TCRdb passed the 5' RACE reads through MiXCR, listing each CDR3 protein once. The table includes under 70,000 distinct CDR3 sequences, 3% to 4.5% detected once. Material: PBMCs. The origin of the receptors is a woman in her twenties or thirties with multiple sclerosis.

Ten or more counts support this clonotype. This sequence joins TRBV11-2 and TRBJ2-1; maybe TRBD2 (6 bases). Germline loops: CDR1 SGHAT, CDR2 FQNNGV. V shed 5 bases and J shed 4 bases, with 15 bases lying between them. The length of the CDR3 is 15 residues. CDR3 amino acids: CASSGAGQIYNEQFF. As DNA, the CDR3 is TGTGCCAGCAGCGGCGCGGGGCAGATTTACAATGAGCAGTTCTTC.

This clonotype was picked up many times. The chain combines TRBV12-3 or TRBV12-4 with TRBJ1-4, with 7 nucleotides matching TRBD1. The CDR3 loop spans 13 amino acids. J was trimmed by 5 bases and V by 4 bases; bases with no gene match: 1. CDR3 nucleotides: TGTGCCAGCAGTTGGACAGGCAATGAAAAACTGTTTTTT. Its translation is CASSWTGNEKLFF.

This clonotype appeared many times. The CDR3 loop is CASSTPSEQFF. The CDR3 coding sequence is TGCGCCAGCAGCACCCCCAGTGAGCAGTTCTTC. The rearrangement uses TRBV5-1 and TRBJ2-1; D uncertain. CDR1 is SGHRS, CDR2 YFSETQ, per germline. V lost 4 bases and J lost 9, with 8 bases in between. This CDR3 has 11 amino acids.

Ten or more counts support this clonotype. This chain joins TRBV20-1 and TRBJ1-5, with D maybe TRBD1 (5 bases). This CDR3 spans 15 amino acids. Germline assignment: CDR1 DFQATT and CDR2 SNEGSKA (reference sequence). Trimming removed 4 bases from V and 7 bases from J, with 20 bases in between. The CDR3 spells CSAMLGLGFNQPQHF. The CDR3, as DNA: TGCAGTGCTATGCTGGGACTAGGGTTTAACCAGCCCCAGCATTTT.

This clonotype was found many times. The chain uses TRBV5-6 and TRBJ2-7; the D is unclear. V lost 2 bases and J 5 bases, leaving 8 bases between the germline ends. The length of the CDR3 is 12 residues. The germline CDR1 and CDR2 sequences are SGHDT and YYEEEE. The CDR3: CASSFGLDEQYF. CDR3 bases: TGTGCCAGCAGCTTCGGATTGGACGAGCAGTACTTC.

This clonotype has a count of ten or more. In DNA, the CDR3 is TGCGCCAGCAGCTCAACCCCTAGACAGGGTTGGACTTTCTTT. It specifies CASSSTPRQGWTFF. The chain links TRBV5-1 to TRBJ1-1; 7 nucleotides match TRBD1. Germline CDR1 SGHRS, CDR2 YFSETQ. The trim removed 3 bases at V and 12 bases at J, leaving 14 bases unmatched. CDR3 size: 14 residues.

This clonotype has at least ten counts. The chain carries TRBV20-1 and TRBJ1-1; no clear D. The V and J ends lost 6 bases and 0 bases respectively, with 11 bases between them. Germline CDR1 reads DFQATT; CDR2 reads SNEGSKA (reference sequence). The CDR3 consists of 13 residues. The CDR3 sequence: CSALRSVNTEAFF. CDR3 nucleotides: TGCAGTGCCCTCCGTTCGGTGAACACTGAAGCTTTCTTT.